This TCR beta chain was found in a study of Ad26.COV2.S vaccination and SARS-CoV-2 variants. Study information: Donor was assigned to the Ad26.COV2.S arm of trial COV1001.

TCRdb keeps only in-frame clones here, not all; method: immunoSEQ multiplex PCR. The sample has about 480,000 clones; around 88% are singletons. CDR3 length: 15 residues. The V and J ends lost 1 base and 2 bases, in that order; junction bases with no gene match: 2. Germline loops: CDR1 SGHTA, CDR2 FQGNSA. Treatment here: some 19 received Ad26.COV2.S at low or high dose, single or two shots; about 5 received placebo; per-sample allocation not given. Sample collection was performed on day 63 after the first vaccine or placebo injection. Material: peripheral blood, obtained in a trial of Ad26.COV2.S vaccine versus placebo. The clonotype comes from a person aged 18-65 years who received the Ad26.COV2.S COVID-19 vaccine or a placebo. The chain combines TRBV7-2 with TRBJ2-1; 7 bases are a match to TRBD1. CDR3 nucleotides: TGTGCCAGCAGCTTAGTTGGGACAGCCTACAATGAGCAGTTCTTC. This translates into CASSLVGTAYNEQFF.